This TCR beta chain was sequenced during a study of blood T cells in healthy people across ages. Germline-derived CDR1 and CDR2 are SGHAT and FQNNGV. With V trimmed by 4 bases and J by 8 bases, 9 bases remained unmatched. This CDR3 spans 15 amino acids. A second PCR of 7 to 11 cycles used a sample-barcoded 5' primer and a J-beta primer mix. A single record per CDR3 protein comes from TCRdb applying MiXCR to the 5' RACE reads. This sample carries roughly 1.4 million distinct CDR3 sequences, approximately 60% of them seen once, and the ten largest clones take 5% to 7%. The sequence was obtained from a man aged 18 to 35 in good health. Sequencing used blood. The V call is TRBV11-2, the J call TRBJ2-1, with 9 bases that match TRBD1. CDR3 region: CASSSPDRGRHEQFF. In DNA, the CDR3 is TGTGCCAGCAGCTCACCGGACAGGGGAAGGCATGAGCAGTTCTTC. Complete variable domain (other parts from reference TRBV11-2 and TRBJ2-1): EAGVAQSPRYKIIEKRQSVAFWCNPISGHATLYWYQQILGQGPKLLIQFQNNGVVDDSQLPKDRFSAERLKGVDSTLKIQPAKLEDSAVYLCASSSPDRGRHEQFFGPGTRLTVL.